The subject of this entry is one T cell receptor beta chain. This record comes from a study of PD-L1 blockade in urothelial cancer. Study-level background: Analyzed time points were 3 weeks (second dose) and 6 weeks after therapy began.

Generated by immunoSEQ multiplex PCR, the TCRdb table keeps only in-frame clones and is missing some. The sample yields 98,000 or so clones, 90% seen once. V shed 5 bases and J shed 5 bases, with 12 bases lying between them. The germline gives CDR1 SNHLY, CDR2 FYNNEI. CDR3 length: 14 residues. Time point denoted: pretreatment peripheral blood. Samples were collected from each patient before treatment and during treatment. Each patient gave between 1 and 8 of them in total. The chain employs TRBV2 and TRBJ2-2; TRBD2 is a possible D gene (6 bases). The sample in question was PBMCs, obtained around atezolizumab (anti-PD-L1) treatment. The TCR originated in a man between 60 and 75 years old with urothelial cancer. The CDR3: CASSPTRGTGELFF. The CDR3 bases are TGTGCCAGCAGTCCTACCCGGGGGACCGGGGAGCTGTTTTTT.